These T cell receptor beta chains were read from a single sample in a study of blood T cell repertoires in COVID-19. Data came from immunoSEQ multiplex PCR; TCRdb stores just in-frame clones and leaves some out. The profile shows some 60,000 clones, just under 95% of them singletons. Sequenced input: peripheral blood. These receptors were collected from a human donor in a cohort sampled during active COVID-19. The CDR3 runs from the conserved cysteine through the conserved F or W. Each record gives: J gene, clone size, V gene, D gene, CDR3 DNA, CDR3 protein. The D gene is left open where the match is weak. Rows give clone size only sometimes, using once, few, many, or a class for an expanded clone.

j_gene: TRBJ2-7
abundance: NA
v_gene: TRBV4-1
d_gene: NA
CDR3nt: TGCGCCAGCAGTCATTTTTTTGGACATAAGTACGAGCAGTACTTC
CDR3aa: CASSHFFGHKYEQYF

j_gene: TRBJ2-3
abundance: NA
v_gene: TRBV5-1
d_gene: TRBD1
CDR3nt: TGCGCCAGCAGCCCCCAGAGACAGGGGTCCACAGATACGCAGTATTTT
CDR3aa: CASSPQRQGSTDTQYF

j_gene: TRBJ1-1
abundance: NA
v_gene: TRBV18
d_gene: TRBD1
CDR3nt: TGTGCCAGCTCACTCGGACAGGGGGCGAACACTGAAGCTTTCTTT
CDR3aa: CASSLGQGANTEAFF

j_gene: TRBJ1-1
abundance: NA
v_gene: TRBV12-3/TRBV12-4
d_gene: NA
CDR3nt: TGTGCCAGCGCGATCTCCTCTGAAGCTTTCTTT
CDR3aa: CASAISSEAFF

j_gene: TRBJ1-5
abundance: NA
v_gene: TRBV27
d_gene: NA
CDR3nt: TGTGCCAGCCGAGGTCAGCCCCAGCATTTT
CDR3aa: CASRGQPQHF

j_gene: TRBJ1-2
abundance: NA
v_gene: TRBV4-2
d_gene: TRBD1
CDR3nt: TGTGCCAGCAGCCATACTTCCTTGGACAGGGGACATGGCTACACCTTC
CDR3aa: CASSHTSLDRGHGYTF

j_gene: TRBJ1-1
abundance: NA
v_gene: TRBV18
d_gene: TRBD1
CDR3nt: TGTGCCAGTAAGGGGGCGATGAACACTGAAGCTTTCTTT
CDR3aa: CASKGAMNTEAFF

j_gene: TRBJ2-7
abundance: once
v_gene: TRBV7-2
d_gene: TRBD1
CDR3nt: TGTGCCAGCAGCTTAGTCTCGGGGACAGTTGCCTACGAGCAGTACTTC
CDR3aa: CASSLVSGTVAYEQYF

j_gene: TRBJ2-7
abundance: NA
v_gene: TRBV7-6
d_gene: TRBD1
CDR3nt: TGTGCCAGCAGCTCCCGACAGGGAACCCCCTACGAGCAGTACTTC
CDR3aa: CASSSRQGTPYEQYF

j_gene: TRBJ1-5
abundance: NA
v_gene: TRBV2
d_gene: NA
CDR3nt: TGTGCCAGCACTGAACAGCAGGGCCAGCCCCAGCATTTT
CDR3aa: CASTEQQGQPQHF

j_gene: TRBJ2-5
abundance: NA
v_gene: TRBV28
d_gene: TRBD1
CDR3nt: TGTGCCAGCAGTACGGGACAGGGGGACCGAGAGACCCAGTACTTC
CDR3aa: CASSTGQGDRETQYF

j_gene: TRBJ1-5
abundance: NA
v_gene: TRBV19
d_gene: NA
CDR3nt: TGTGCCAGCCAACTCGACCAGGGCGGACAGCCCCAGCATTTT
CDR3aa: CASQLDQGGQPQHF

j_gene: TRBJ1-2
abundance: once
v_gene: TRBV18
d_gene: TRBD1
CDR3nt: TGTGCCAGCTCACCAGGGACAGTCTATGGCTACACCTTC
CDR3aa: CASSPGTVYGYTF

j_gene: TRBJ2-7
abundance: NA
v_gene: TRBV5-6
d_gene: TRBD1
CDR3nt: TGTGCCAGCACCTCGACAGGGGCCGAGCAGTACTTC
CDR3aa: CASTSTGAEQYF

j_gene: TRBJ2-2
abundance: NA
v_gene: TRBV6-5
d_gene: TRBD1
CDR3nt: TGTGCCAGCAGTTACCCCGGGACAGCAAACACCGGGGAGCTGTTTTTT
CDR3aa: CASSYPGTANTGELFF

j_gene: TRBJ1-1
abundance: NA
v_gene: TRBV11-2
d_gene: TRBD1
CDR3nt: TGTGCCAGCAGCTTCGGACAGGGGGCTGAAGCTTTCTTT
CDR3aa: CASSFGQGAEAFF

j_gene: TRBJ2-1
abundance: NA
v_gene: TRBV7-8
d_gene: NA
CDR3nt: TGTGCCAGCAGCATATCCGGTGGGACACAGCCTTACAATGAGCAGTTCTTC
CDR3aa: CASSISGGTQPYNEQFF

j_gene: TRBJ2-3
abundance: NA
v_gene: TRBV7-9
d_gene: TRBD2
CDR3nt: TGTGCCAGCAGCTCGCTAGCGGGAGTTTATGCAGATACGCAGTATTTT
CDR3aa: CASSSLAGVYADTQYF

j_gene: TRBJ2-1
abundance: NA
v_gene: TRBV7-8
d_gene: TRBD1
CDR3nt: TGTGCCAGCAGCTTAGGGACAGGGGTTTACAATGAGCAGTTCTTC
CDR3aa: CASSLGTGVYNEQFF

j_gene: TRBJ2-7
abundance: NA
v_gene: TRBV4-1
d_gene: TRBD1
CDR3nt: TGCGCCAGCAGCCAAGTTTTCCGGGACAGGCGCTTTTCGGTAGGGCAGTACTTC
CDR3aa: CASSQVFRDRRFSVGQYF

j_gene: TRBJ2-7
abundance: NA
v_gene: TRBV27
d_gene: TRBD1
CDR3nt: TGTGCCAGCAGGCGAGAGGGGGCTGGAGAGCAGTACTTC
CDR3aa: CASRREGAGEQYF

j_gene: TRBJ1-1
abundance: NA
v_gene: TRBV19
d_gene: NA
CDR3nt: TGTGCCAGTAAAGGACCGGCAGGGGCTGAAGCTTTCTTT
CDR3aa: CASKGPAGAEAFF

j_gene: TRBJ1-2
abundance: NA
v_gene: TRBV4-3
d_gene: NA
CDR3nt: TGCGCCAGCAGCCAAGATGCGGACTTGAGCTACACCTTC
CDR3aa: CASSQDADLSYTF

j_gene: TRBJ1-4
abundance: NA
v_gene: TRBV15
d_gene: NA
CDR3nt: TGTGCCACCAGCAGAGAGCTAAGTGCAACTAATGAAAAACTGTTTTTT
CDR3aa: CATSRELSATNEKLFF